What follows describes a single T cell receptor beta chain. In its sample, this clone was seen once. It has no known antigen specificity. Base-call qualities are not available, and no considerably larger clone is one nucleotide away. Explained via the paper, the treatment or condition label denotes: suppressive antiretroviral therapy. Lysates of CMV-infected fibroblasts were used at 10 ug/mL for cell stimulation. Nonresponding CD40L-negative CD69-negative CD45RO-high memory CD4+ T cells were sorted as memory populations depleted of antigen-responding cells. Participants were HIV-1-infected adults who started suppressive ART during chronic infection. Participants had undetectable plasma HIV-1 RNA below 50 copies/mL for at least 4 years. To be included, a participant needed positive CMV serology and a CD4+ T cell count above 400 cells/uL. Before stimulation, PBMCs were isolated using density centrifugation and depleted of CD8+ T cells. For approximately 20 hours, the CD8-depleted PBMCs were stimulated with anti-CD28/CD49d costimulation, a CD40-blocking antibody, and enfuvirtide to prevent new infections. Sorting was done on either a Beckman Coulter MoFlo Legacy or an XDP sorter, and propidium iodide was used to exclude dead cells. Genomic DNA was extracted using the QIAamp DNA Mini Kit for samples with more than one million cells and using the Quick-DNA Microprep Kit for all other samples.

The source of the sample is a study of persistence of HIV-infected CD4 T cells (dated by TCRdb to about 2020). Background on the whole study: The study isolated CMV- and HIV-1 Gag-responding CD4+ T cells from ART-treated individuals to examine antigen-driven clonal expansion of HIV-1-infected cells. The median time participants had been on suppressive ART was 7 to 8 years. Peripheral blood samples of up to roughly 180 mL were taken at multiple time points, with the exception of a couple of participants who underwent leukapheresis at a single time point. The clonality of all cells in each sorted population was assessed by TCRbeta sequencing, whereas the clonality of infected cells was assessed by proviral sequencing. The TCR cluster analysis across participants included roughly 8 participants for CMV and 6 or 7 participants for Gag. General conclusions and limits of the study: Bulk TCR analyses could not be restricted to the rare CMV-responding cells that actually carried HIV-1 proviruses. Only a small number of individuals took part in the study, and the range of antigens tested was limited. Within the same sorted populations, TCR oligoclonality correlated with proviral oligoclonality. Enrichment of degenerate expanded CDR3beta sequences was found in antigen-responding cells, suggesting convergent selection of CD4+ responses to CMV and Gag. TCRbeta richness in CMV- and Gag-responding cells was significantly lower than in anti-CD3/anti-CD28-responding cells; CMV-responding cells had higher oligoclonality than CD3/CD28-stimulated and Gag-responding cells.

V was cut back by 4 bases and J by 8 bases, leaving a gap of 14 bases between them. The CDR3, from cysteine to phenylalanine, totals 12 residues. Only CDR3 DNA remains: 36 bases, in frame from the first base. CDR1 GTSNPN and CDR2 SVGIG were looked up in the germline V gene (reference sequence). TCRbeta repertoires were sequenced from genomic DNA with the immunoSEQ hsTCRB assay version 4 in survey mode. For TCRbeta sequencing, genomic DNA was diluted to approximately 9.6 ng/uL, and up to roughly 1 ug was used per sample. Concerning the study's data processing: TCRbeta data were analyzed in ImmunoSeq Analyzer 3.0, with diversity computed on productive nucleotide rearrangements. Using the Immunarch R package, the improved Chao index served to estimate lower-bound TCR diversity and the Gini coefficient served to estimate clonality. Nucleotide rearrangements that differed but encoded the same CDR3beta amino acid sequence were counted as separate clonotypes. Differential abundance analysis found TCRbeta sequences that were significantly enriched in antigen-responding cells compared with anti-CD3/anti-CD28-activated cells. TCRs were clustered by predicted peptide-MHC specificity with GLIPH2, both within individual participants and across merged participant data sets. TCRdb's version of the immuneACCESS table is confined to in-frame rearrangements and falls short of the full clone set. An unresolved V gene accounts for under half of the shortfall where checked; the remainder is of unknown origin. D and trimming come from the DNA, and the V and J calls and clone size come from that table. The sample table lists 25,000 to 35,000 clones, around 80% of them with a count of one. The ten largest clones add up to around 4.6% of the sample.

Material: CD4+ T cells sorted from PBMCs after roughly 18-hour stimulation, obtained from a patient who received antiretroviral therapy. Interpreted using the paper, the cell subset or site label stands for: CD40L-CD69- CD45RO-high memory CD4 T cells not responding to CMV lysate. The chain was built from TRBV30 and TRBJ1-2; the D gene is unclear. The sequence was collected from an adult man with HIV who was CMV-seropositive. The nucleotide sequence reads as follows: TGTGCCTGGACCGGGAATCATATCGGCTACACCTTC. Protein translation: CAWTGNHIGYTF.